Included here is one T cell receptor beta chain sequence, with context. V trimming: 5 bases; J trimming: 6 bases; junction bases outside the gene matches: 3. The CDR3 extends over 14 amino acids. CDR1 is SNHLY and CDR2 is FYNNEI in the germline V gene. Sequencing used immunoSEQ multiplex PCR; TCRdb keeps in-frame clones, though not all of them. The sample records 250,000 or so clones, 84% being singletons. This entry comes from a study of blood T cell repertoires in COVID-19. Study overall: Sites in the United States, Italy and Spain provided acute and convalescent COVID-19 samples. The cDNA or gDNA used as material had been derived from T cells, B-cell-depleted T cells, or PBMCs.

The sequence derives from a middle-aged man with acute or convalescent COVID-19. Sequences were obtained from peripheral blood. The rearrangement uses TRBV2 and TRBJ1-5, with 11 bases lining up with TRBD1. CDR3: CASSKGTGGQPQHF. CDR3 sequence (DNA): TGTGCCAGCAGTAAAGGGACAGGGGGTCAGCCCCAGCATTTT.